This TCR beta chain was found in a study of shared clonotypes between healthy human individuals. The study's findings and limits: In contrast to clonotypes shared by all four donors, non-shared clonotypes had lower generation probabilities.

This clone has a single count. Antigen specificity is unknown. Sorted-subset replicate PCR reactions contained around 220 ng DNA, corresponding to tens of thousands of T cell genomes. In the original workflow: Quality scores were absent from the junction-only immunoSEQ sequences, so filtering differed. TCRdb keeps only in-frame clones here, not all; method: immunoSEQ multiplex PCR. V, J and clone size were drawn from that table, and D and trimming were deduced from the DNA. The sample consists of some 2,500,000 clones, 80% to 95% of them appearing once. The CD4+ fraction was divided into a CD45RA+ naive subset and a CD45RA-negative memory subset. The source of this sequence is a man aged 18 to 30 in good health. Some clones in this sample may be carry-over from other donors' samples. The sequenced material came from naive CD4+ T cells from PBMCs. Subset: CD45RA+ positively selected.

The CDR3 protein is CASSSPRWNEKLFF. Here the CDR3 DNA reads TGTGCCAGCAGTTCTCCTCGGTGGAATGAAAAACTGTTTTTT. V and J are TRBV28 and TRBJ1-4; no reliable D call. With 4 bases removed from V and 5 bases from J, the gap between germline ends came to 11 bases. The length of the CDR3 is 14 residues. The germline V gene has CDR1 MDHEN and CDR2 SYDVKM. Drawing the rest from reference TRBV28 and TRBJ1-4, the complete variable domain is DVKVTQSSRYLVKRTGEKVFLECVQDMDHENMFWYRQDPGLGLRLIYFSYDVKMKEKGDIPEGYSVSREKKERFSLILESASTNQTSMYLCASSSPRWNEKLFFGSGTQLSVL.